One sample yielded the 32 T cell receptor beta chains listed below, sequenced in a study of T cell changes during pregnancy in multiple sclerosis. Libraries were prepared by immunoSEQ multiplex PCR; TCRdb keeps only in-frame clonotypes and omits some of them. In the table there are about 75,000 clones, roughly 90% of which are singletons. Sample: peripheral blood, taken in the first trimester of pregnancy. The receptors were sampled from a female donor in good health, enrolled as a control in a pregnancy study.

The gene calls are TRBV5-4 and TRBJ2-7, with 7 bases that match TRBD2. Germline values: CDR1 SGHNT, CDR2 YYREEE (reference sequence). V trimming: 4 bases; J trimming: 3 bases; junction bases outside the gene matches: 4. The CDR3 contains 13 residues. CDR3 residues: CASSRDYLYEQYF. CDR3 bases: TGTGCCAGCAGCAGGGACTACCTCTACGAGCAGTACTTC.

The chain couples TRBV27 to TRBJ1-1; possibly TRBD1 for D (6 bases). This CDR3 is 14 amino acids long. Trimming removed 5 bases from V and 1 base from J, with 11 bases in between. CDR1 is MNHEY, CDR2 SMNVEV, per germline (reference sequence). The CDR3 bases are TGTGCCAGCAGTCCTCGGACAGAGAACACTGAAGCTTTCTTT. This gives the protein CASSPRTENTEAFF.

The chain recombines TRBV7-9 with TRBJ2-7, with 10 bases identical to TRBD1. Unmatched junction bases numbered 13, after V lost 5 bases and J lost 3 bases. CDR3 length equals 17 residues. Looked up from germline, CDR1 is SEHNR and CDR2 is FQNEAQ (reference sequence). In nucleotides, the CDR3 is TGTGCCAGCAGCCCCACCCCCGGACAGGGGGAACGCTACGAGCAGTACTTC. This sequence encodes CASSPTPGQGERYEQYF.

V and J are TRBV5-6 and TRBJ2-1; possibly TRBD1 for D (5 bases). Germline V CDR1 and CDR2: SGHDT, YYEEEE. This CDR3 spans 14 amino acids. The germline V and J ends were trimmed by 2 bases and 5 bases, with 11 bases remaining between them. The CDR3 loop reads CASSLGVGDNEQFF. The CDR3, as DNA: TGTGCCAGCAGCTTAGGGGTAGGAGACAATGAGCAGTTCTTC.

The chain employs TRBV21-1 and TRBJ1-1; the table's D call of TRBD1 was not tested on the DNA. TRBV21-1 is a pseudogene locus. CDR3 size: 16 residues. In DNA, the CDR3 is TGTGCCCCCAAGTCGGTCTCTCAGGGTACTAACACTGAAGCTTTCTTT. It is translated as CAPKSVSQGTNTEAFF.

The V and J genes are TRBV19 and TRBJ2-3; TRBD2 matches 11 bases. The CDR3 is made up of 16 amino acids. Looked up from germline, CDR1 is LNHDA and CDR2 is SQIVND (reference sequence). V was clipped by 3 bases and J by 4 bases; unmatched bases: 6. The CDR3 protein is CASSIASGGPSDTQYF. The CDR3 DNA reads TGTGCCAGTAGTATCGCTAGCGGGGGGCCTTCAGATACGCAGTATTTT.

The chain carries TRBV7-2 and TRBJ2-1; the match to TRBD2 covers 10 bases. The CDR3 spans 15 residues. V dropped 1 base and J dropped 5; count of bases not matched to a gene: 2. Germline values: CDR1 SGHTA, CDR2 FQGNSA. The CDR3 loop is CASSLGLAGHNEQFF. In DNA form, the CDR3 reads TGTGCCAGCAGCTTAGGACTAGCGGGTCACAATGAGCAGTTCTTC.

This clone has more than one count but fewer than ten. The V and J genes are TRBV7-9 and TRBJ1-2; D gene uncertain. The V and J ends lost 3 bases and 7 bases respectively, with 12 bases between them. This CDR3 has 13 residues. The germline gives CDR1 SEHNR, CDR2 FQNEAQ (reference sequence). The CDR3 spells CASSLEGEGGYTF. For the CDR3, the DNA is TGTGCCAGCAGCTTGGAAGGAGAGGGTGGCTACACCTTC.

The chain has TRBV30 and TRBJ1-6, with D tentatively TRBD1 (5 bases). The CDR3 has 13 residues. The germline gives CDR1 GTSNPN, CDR2 SVGIG (reference sequence). V gave up 0 bases and J gave up 9 bases, with 9 bases separating them. The CDR3 DNA follows: TGTGCCTGGAGTGTAATGGGGGGTTCACCCCTCCACTTT. Its translation: CAWSVMGGSPLHF.

The chain recombines TRBV4-3 with TRBJ2-7, with TRBD2 as a possible D gene (6 bases). The germline V and J ends were trimmed by 2 bases and 2 bases, with 10 bases remaining between them. The CDR3 sequence is 14 residues long. Germline loops: CDR1 LGHNA, CDR2 YSLEER. CDR3 coding DNA: TGCGCCAGCAGCCAAACGCGGGGCGCCTACGAGCAGTACTTC. Translation: CASSQTRGAYEQYF.

The chain is built from TRBV5-1 and TRBJ1-3; 9 bases agree with TRBD1. Looked up from germline, CDR1 is SGHRS and CDR2 is YFSETQ. CDR3 length equals 15 residues. The V and J ends lost 0 bases and 7 bases, in that order; junction bases with no gene match: 5. The CDR3 region is CASSLVQGARNTIYF. The CDR3 DNA reads as TGCGCCAGCAGCTTGGTACAGGGGGCGCGTAACACCATATATTTT.

This rearrangement joins TRBV5-8 to TRBJ2-1; D is possibly TRBD2 (7 bases). Germline CDR1 SGHTS, CDR2 YDEGEE. Trimming pared 0 bases from V and 6 bases from J, leaving 19 bases between. The CDR3 runs to 17 residues. The CDR3 DNA reads TGTGCCAGCAGCTTGGAGTCTATGGCGGGGGCCGTCAATGAGCAGTTCTTC. Amino acid sequence: CASSLESMAGAVNEQFF.

V is TRBV7-2 and J is TRBJ2-1; TRBD2 aligns across 15 bases. The CDR3 length is 18 residues. From germline, CDR1 is SGHTA and CDR2 FQGNSA. Unmatched junction bases numbered 6, after V lost 6 bases and J lost 0 bases. This CDR3 reads CASRGLAGGPSSYNEQFF. In DNA form, the CDR3 reads TGTGCCAGCAGGGGACTAGCGGGGGGTCCGAGCTCCTACAATGAGCAGTTCTTC.

The gene calls are TRBV7-8 and TRBJ2-3, with 11 bases matching TRBD2. The V segment lost 5 bases and the J segment 0 bases; nucleotides outside the gene matches: 4. Germline CDR1 and CDR2: SGHVS and FQNEAQ. The CDR3 loop spans 16 amino acids. The DNA for the CDR3 is TGTGCCAGCAGCCCTAGCGGGGGGTCAAGCACAGATACGCAGTATTTT. It codes for CASSPSGGSSTDTQYF.

The gene calls are TRBV27 and TRBJ2-1; 9 nucleotides align to TRBD2. The junction had 13 bases not matched to a gene; V was cut back by 3 bases and J by 7 bases. There are 17 residues in the CDR3. Germline CDR1 reads MNHEY; CDR2 reads SMNVEV (reference sequence). In DNA form, the CDR3 reads TGTGCCAGCAGTTTCCGAGGCGGGGGGGCTAGGTGGAATGAGCAGTTCTTC. Protein product: CASSFRGGGARWNEQFF.

The V call is TRBV15, the J call TRBJ1-6; TRBD1 matches at 7 bases. V shed 3 bases, J shed 1 base, and the junction held 3 bases outside the gene matches. The CDR3 is 16 amino acids. Germline V gene sequence: CDR1 LNHNV, CDR2 YYDKDF (reference sequence). In nucleotides, the CDR3 is TGTGCCACCAGCAGGTACAGGGGTTCCTATAATTCACCCCTCCACTTT. This gives the protein CATSRYRGSYNSPLHF. Drawing the rest from reference TRBV15 and TRBJ1-6, the complete variable domain is DAMVIQNPRYQVTQFGKPVTLSCSQTLNHNVMYWYQQKSSQAPKLLFHYYDKDFNNEADTPDNFQSRRPNTSFCFLDIRSPGLGDTAMYLCATSRYRGSYNSPLHFGNGTRLTVT.

A few counts support this clone. The chain uses TRBV6-5 and TRBJ2-7; TRBD2 matches at 7 bases. In germline, CDR1 is MNHEY, CDR2 SVGAGI. The V gene end was trimmed by 5 bases and the J gene end by 7 bases; junction bases not matched to a gene: 14. The CDR3 spans 15 residues. This chain's CDR3 is CASSSPGLGVREQYF. DNA for the CDR3: TGTGCCAGCAGTAGCCCAGGACTAGGTGTGAGGGAGCAGTACTTC.

CDR3 coding DNA: TGTGCCAGCGGCCCACGACAGCCCCTCTGGGGCGAGCAGTACTTC. Protein: CASGPRQPLWGEQYF. The chain carries TRBV28 and TRBJ2-7, with D tentatively TRBD1 (5 bases). The V and J ends lost 8 bases and 6 bases respectively, with 23 bases between them. CDR3 size: 15 residues. Germline-derived CDR1 and CDR2 are MDHEN and SYDVKM.

The chain couples TRBV5-4 to TRBJ2-7, with 8 bases aligning to TRBD1. Per germline, CDR1 SGHNT and CDR2 YYREEE (reference sequence). CDR3 length equals 13 residues. V dropped 5 bases and J dropped 7; count of bases not matched to a gene: 8. The CDR3 DNA sequence: TGTGCCAGCAGTTTAAGACAGGGGCGAGAGCAGTACTTC. Residues: CASSLRQGREQYF. Full variable domain (rest looked up from reference TRBV5-4 and TRBJ2-7): ETGVTQSPTHLIKTRGQQVTLRCSSQSGHNTVSWYQQALGQGPQFIFQYYREEENGRGNFPPRFSGLQFPNYSSELNVNALELDDSALYLCASSLRQGREQYFGPGTRLTVT.

The J gene is TRBJ2-5, the V gene TRBV27; 8 bases match TRBD1. V shed 3 bases and J 1 base; nucleotides not matched to a gene: 1. The CDR3 consists of 14 residues. Germline V gives CDR1 MNHEY, CDR2 SMNVEV (reference sequence). The CDR3 sequence: CASSFQGAQETQYF. The CDR3 coding sequence is TGTGCCAGCAGTTTCCAGGGGGCCCAAGAGACCCAGTACTTC.

V gene TRBV28 combines with J gene TRBJ2-2; TRBD2 agrees at 7 bases. The CDR3 covers 16 residues. Germline-derived CDR1 and CDR2 are MDHEN and SYDVKM. The junction had 10 bases not matched to a gene; V was cut back by 5 bases and J by 4 bases. This CDR3 is CASSPNLAASTGELFF. CDR3 coding DNA: TGTGCCAGCAGTCCCAACCTAGCGGCTTCCACCGGGGAGCTGTTTTTT.

The CDR3 coding sequence is TGTGCCAGCAGTGGTTTCGGGGGGCGCGGAGATACGCAGTATTTT. Translation gives CASSGFGGRGDTQYF. The chain carries TRBV6-1 and TRBJ2-3, with a tentative D call TRBD2 (7 bases). With 4 bases removed from V and 5 bases from J, the gap between germline ends came to 16 bases. The CDR3 consists of 15 residues. The V gene's germline CDR1 is MNHNS and CDR2 SASEGT.

This chain uses TRBV25-1 with TRBJ1-2; no clear D gene. Per the germline V gene, CDR1 is MGHDK and CDR2 is SYGVNS. This CDR3 is 15 amino acids long. V was shortened by 1 base and J by 0 bases, with 9 bases between the two germline ends. The CDR3 is CASSESASTNYGYTF. In DNA, the CDR3 is TGTGCCAGCAGTGAATCTGCCAGTACTAACTATGGCTACACCTTC.

The rearrangement uses TRBV6-5 and TRBJ2-5; 8 bases are shared with TRBD2. Per the germline V gene, CDR1 is MNHEY and CDR2 is SVGAGI. J lost 7 bases, V lost 6 bases, and 7 bases had no gene match. This CDR3 comprises 13 residues. The CDR3 spells CASSRDREGTQYF. The DNA of the CDR3 is TGTGCCAGCAGCCGGGACCGGGAGGGGACCCAGTACTTC.

The V call is TRBV5-1, the J call TRBJ2-1; 9 bases agree with TRBD2. CDR1 SGHRS and CDR2 YFSETQ come from the germline V gene. This CDR3 region has 16 residues. The V gene end was trimmed by 6 bases and the J gene end by 8 bases; junction bases not matched to a gene: 15. CDR3 in amino acids: CASTPGNSGSGDEQFF. The CDR3 DNA sequence: TGCGCCAGCACCCCAGGCAATAGCGGGAGTGGTGATGAGCAGTTCTTC.

The J gene is TRBJ2-7, the V gene TRBV19; 8 bases align to TRBD2. The germline gives CDR1 LNHDA, CDR2 SQIVND (reference sequence). V lost 6 bases, J lost 6 bases, and 13 bases stayed unmatched. This CDR3 is 15 amino acids long. The CDR3 sequence: CASSPRSGGGLEQYF. CDR3 DNA sequence: TGTGCCAGTAGCCCTAGGAGCGGGGGCGGCCTCGAGCAGTACTTC.

The gene calls are TRBV18 and TRBJ1-4; D is perhaps TRBD1 (6 bases). Germline lookup yields CDR1 KGHSH and CDR2 LQKENI. The CDR3 is 16 residues long. The V and J ends lost 1 base and 5 bases respectively, with 14 bases between them. In nucleotides, the CDR3 is TGTGCCAGCTCACCACGAAGCCAGGGGCTCAATGAAAAACTGTTTTTT. Translation: CASSPRSQGLNEKLFF.

V and J are TRBV6-1 and TRBJ1-4; 9 bases map to TRBD1. This CDR3 has 15 amino acids. Trimming at V came to 3 bases and at J to 6 bases, leaving 5 bases not matched to a gene. CDR1 and CDR2 (germline): MNHNS, SASEGT. Here the CDR3 reads CASSDMTGGDEKLFF. The CDR3, as DNA: TGTGCCAGCAGTGATATGACAGGGGGAGATGAAAAACTGTTTTTT.

The chain joins TRBV19 to TRBJ1-2; possibly TRBD1 for D (6 bases). The V end was cut by 6 bases, the J end by 9 bases, with 20 bases between. Germline CDR1 reads LNHDA; CDR2 reads SQIVND (reference sequence). The CDR3 loop spans 14 amino acids. The CDR3 spells CASSIPTGRLSYTF. The CDR3 nucleotides are TGTGCCAGTAGCATTCCGACAGGTCGGCTAAGCTACACCTTC.

This chain connects TRBV15 to TRBJ1-4; D perhaps matches TRBD1 (6 bases). V dropped 6 bases and J dropped 5 bases, with 10 bases sitting between them. Germline values: CDR1 LNHNV, CDR2 YYDKDF (reference sequence). The CDR3 is made up of 13 amino acids. The CDR3 is CATRGGANEKLFF. The CDR3 bases are TGTGCCACCAGAGGGGGGGCGAATGAAAAACTGTTTTTT.

This clone was counted a single time. This chain connects TRBV5-8 to TRBJ2-3, with TRBD1 matching 7 bases. From germline, CDR1 is SGHTS and CDR2 YDEGEE. The CDR3 is 18 amino acids. V trimming: 5 bases; J trimming: 1 base; junction bases outside the gene matches: 16. The CDR3 sequence is CASRNDRVWEKGTDTQYF. For the CDR3, the DNA is TGTGCCAGCAGAAACGACAGGGTGTGGGAGAAGGGCACAGATACGCAGTATTTT.

This clone was counted a single time. V and J are TRBV18 and TRBJ2-1, with TRBD2 identical over 9 bases. Per germline, CDR1 KGHSH and CDR2 LQKENI. This CDR3 is built from 20 residues. The V segment lost 6 bases and the J segment 0 bases; nucleotides outside the gene matches: 18. CDR3 bases: TGTGCCAGCTCTCCCGTCTCTACGTCGCTAGCGGGAAGCTCCTACAATGAGCAGTTCTTC. This translates into CASSPVSTSLAGSSYNEQFF.